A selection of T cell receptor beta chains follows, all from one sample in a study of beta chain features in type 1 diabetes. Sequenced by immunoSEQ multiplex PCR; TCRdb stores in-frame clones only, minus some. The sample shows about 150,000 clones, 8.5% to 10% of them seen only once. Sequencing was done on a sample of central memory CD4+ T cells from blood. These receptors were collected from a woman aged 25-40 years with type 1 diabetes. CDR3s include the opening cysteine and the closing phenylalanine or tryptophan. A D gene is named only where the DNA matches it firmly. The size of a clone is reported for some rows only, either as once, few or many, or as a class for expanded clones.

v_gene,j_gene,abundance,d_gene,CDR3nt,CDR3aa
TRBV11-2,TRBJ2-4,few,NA,TGTGCCAGCAGCTATGAGAAAAACATTCAGTACTTC,CASSYEKNIQYF
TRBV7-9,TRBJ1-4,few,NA,TGTGCCAGCAGCTTAGGGGACACTGATAATGAAAAACTGTTTTTT,CASSLGDTDNEKLFF
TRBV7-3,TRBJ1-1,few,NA,TGTGCCAGCCGTTACGGGTTGAACACTGAAGCTTTCTTT,CASRYGLNTEAFF
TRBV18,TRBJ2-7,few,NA,TGTGCCAGCTCACCACCGTTCCTTGACGAGCAGTACTTC,CASSPPFLDEQYF
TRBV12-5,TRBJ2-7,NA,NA,TGTGCTAGTGGGATGGGGCTCCGCGAGCAGTACTTC,CASGMGLREQYF
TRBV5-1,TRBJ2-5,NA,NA,TGCGCCAGCAGCTGGGACTCAGGAGAGACCCAGTACTTC,CASSWDSGETQYF
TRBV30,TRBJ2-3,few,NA,TGTGCCTGGCATACGGACCTGGGGGCAAATACGCAGTATTTT,CAWHTDLGANTQYF
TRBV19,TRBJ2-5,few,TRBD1,TGTGCCAGTAGTATGGGGACAGGGGTTTCGGAGACCCAGTACTTC,CASSMGTGVSETQYF
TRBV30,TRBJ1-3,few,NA,TGTGCCTGGAAGGGACAATTCTCTGGAAACACCATATATTTT,CAWKGQFSGNTIYF
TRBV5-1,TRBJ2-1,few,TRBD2,TGCGCCAGCAGCTTGGGCGGGGGGGATGAGCAGTTCTTC,CASSLGGGDEQFF
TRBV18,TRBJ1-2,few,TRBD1,TGTGCCAGCTCACCCGACGAGGACAGGGGACATGGCTACACCTTC,CASSPDEDRGHGYTF
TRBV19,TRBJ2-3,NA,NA,TGTGCCAGTAGCCCCAGGGCAGATACGCAGTATTTT,CASSPRADTQYF
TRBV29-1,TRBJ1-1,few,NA,TGCAGCGTTGGCCATGAGGGTGAAGCTTTCTTT,CSVGHEGEAFF
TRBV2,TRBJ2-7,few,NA,TGTGCCAGCAGTGAAGTCAGGAGGGACTACGAGCAGTACTTC,CASSEVRRDYEQYF
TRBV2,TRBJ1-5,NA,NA,TGTGCCAGCGGAGGGGGGGGGTCCGATCAGCCCCAGCATTTT,CASGGGGSDQPQHF
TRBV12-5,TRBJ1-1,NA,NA,TGTGCTAGTGGTGAACAGGGTGGAGGTGAAGCTTTCTTT,CASGEQGGGEAFF
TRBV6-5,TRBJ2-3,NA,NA,TGTGCCAGCAGTTACTCGACTGGAACAGATACGCAGTATTTT,CASSYSTGTDTQYF
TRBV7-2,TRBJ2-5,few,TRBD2,TGTGCCAGCAGCGCGGGACTAGCTGAAGAGACCCAGTACTTC,CASSAGLAEETQYF
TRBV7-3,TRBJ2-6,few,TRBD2,TGTGCCAGCAGCGGACTAGTCCCCTCCTCTGGGGCCAACGTCCTGACTTTC,CASSGLVPSSGANVLTF
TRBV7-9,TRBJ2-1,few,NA,TGTGCCAGCACTGGGGCTTGGGAGCAGTTCTTC,CASTGAWEQFF
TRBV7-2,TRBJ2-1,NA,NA,TGTGCCAGCAGCCCCCGAAGCGGCGAGCAGTTCTTC,CASSPRSGEQFF
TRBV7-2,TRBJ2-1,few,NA,TGTGCCAGCAGCTTAGTGGTAGGGGGTGGAGGCTCCTACAATGAGCAGTTCTTC,CASSLVVGGGGSYNEQFF
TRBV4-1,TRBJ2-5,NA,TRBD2,TGCGCCAGCAGCTTGGGACTAGCGGGAAGAGAGACCCAGTACTTC,CASSLGLAGRETQYF
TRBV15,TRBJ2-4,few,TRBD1,TGTGCCACCAGCAGATCCGGGACAGGGGATGGGTTGGAAGACATTCAGTACTTC,CATSRSGTGDGLEDIQYF
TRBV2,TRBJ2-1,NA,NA,TGTGCCAGCAGGGGGCCGGTCTCAGGCAATGAGCAGTTCTTC,CASRGPVSGNEQFF
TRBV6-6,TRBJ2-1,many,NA,TGTGCCAGCAGTTCTCGAGGCAATGAGCAGTTCTTC,CASSSRGNEQFF
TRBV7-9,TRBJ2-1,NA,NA,TGTGCCAGCAGACAGTCGTGGGAGCAGTTCTTC,CASRQSWEQFF
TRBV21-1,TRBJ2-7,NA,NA,TGTGCCAGCAGCAAGGCGGAGACAGGGATCAACGAGCAGTACTTC,CASSKAETGINEQYF
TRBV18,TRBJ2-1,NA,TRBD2,TGTGCCACGACTAGCGGGAGTGAGGGCAATGAGCAGTTCTTC,CATTSGSEGNEQFF
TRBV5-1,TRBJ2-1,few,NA,TGCGCCAGCAGCGCGATGACGGGAGCCTACAATGAGCAGTTCTTC,CASSAMTGAYNEQFF
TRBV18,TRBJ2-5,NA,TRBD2,TGTGCCAGCTCACCTCTGACTAGCGGGATCCAAGAGACCCAGTACTTC,CASSPLTSGIQETQYF
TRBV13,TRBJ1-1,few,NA,TGTGCCAGCAGCTTTGGAGGGTTGGGGACTGAAGCTTTCTTT,CASSFGGLGTEAFF
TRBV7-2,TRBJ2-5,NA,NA,TGTGCCAGCAGCTTATCCGGTAGTCAGGGTCAAGAGACCCAGTACTTC,CASSLSGSQGQETQYF
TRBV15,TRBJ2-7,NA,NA,TGTGCCACCAGCAGAGGCGGGGTTCGGCAGTACTTC,CATSRGGVRQYF
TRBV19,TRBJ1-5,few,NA,TGTGCCAGTAGTATACCCGGGTCTGGCAATCAGCCCCAGCATTTT,CASSIPGSGNQPQHF
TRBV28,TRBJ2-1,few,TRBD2,TGTGCCAGCAATCCCGGGGGGTCCTACAATGAGCAGTTCTTC,CASNPGGSYNEQFF
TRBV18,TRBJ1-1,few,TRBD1,TGTGCCAGCTCACCGATGACAGGGGCCATGAACACTGAAGCTTTCTTT,CASSPMTGAMNTEAFF
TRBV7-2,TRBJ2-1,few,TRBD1,TGTGCCAGCAGCTCGGACAGGGACAATGAGCAGTTCTTC,CASSSDRDNEQFF
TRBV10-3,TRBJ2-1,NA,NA,TGTGCCATCAGTGAGGGCCCTTACAATGAGCAGTTCTTC,CAISEGPYNEQFF
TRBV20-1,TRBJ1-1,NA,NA,TGCAGTGCTAGTTTGGGTCAGGGTGCTTTCTTT,CSASLGQGAFF